Shown below are 9 T cell receptor beta chains from a single sample sequenced in a study of blood T cell repertoires in COVID-19. Sequencing used immunoSEQ multiplex PCR; TCRdb keeps in-frame clones, though not all of them. The table records about 26,000 clones, roughly 80% of them present only once. Sequenced material: peripheral blood. The receptors were gathered from a man between 45 and 60 years old with active or convalescent COVID-19.

The chain couples TRBV11-2 to TRBJ2-7; perhaps TRBD2 as D (6 bases). The V gene lost 0 bases and the J gene lost 2 bases, with 11 bases spanning the gap. This CDR3 has 15 residues. Germline CDR1 and CDR2: SGHAT and FQNNGV. As DNA, the CDR3 is TGTGCCAGCAGCTTAGATCCTAGCGCGGCCTACGAGCAGTACTTC. Translated: CASSLDPSAAYEQYF.

The chain is built from TRBV27 and TRBJ1-2; D perhaps matches TRBD1 (5 bases). The CDR3 length is 17 residues. Germline CDR1 is MNHEY and CDR2 is SMNVEV (reference sequence). The V end lost 4 bases, the J end lost 0 bases, and 18 bases lay between the germline ends. CDR3 coding DNA: TGTGCCAGCAGTTCTCAGTTTATAGGGGATTCTAACTATGGCTACACCTTC. The encoded protein is CASSSQFIGDSNYGYTF.

The chain uses TRBV7-9 and TRBJ2-7, with 10 positions matching TRBD2. CDR1 SEHNR and CDR2 FQNEAQ come from the germline V gene (reference sequence). The CDR3 sequence is 15 residues long. V lost 2 bases, J lost 5 bases, and 6 bases stayed unmatched. CDR3 residues: CASSLLSGRAHEQYF. CDR3 coding DNA: TGTGCCAGCAGCTTATTAAGCGGGAGGGCCCACGAGCAGTACTTC.

The V call is TRBV4-1, the J call TRBJ1-3; D remains ambiguous. This CDR3 has 16 residues. Trimming stripped 6 bases from V and 2 bases from J, with 17 bases between. Germline V gives CDR1 MGHRA, CDR2 YSYEKL. The CDR3 loop is CASRRFLATTGNTIYF. The CDR3 DNA reads TGCGCCAGCAGACGCTTTCTGGCAACTACTGGAAACACCATATATTTT.

V and J are TRBV4-2 and TRBJ2-7; D unclear. Germline-derived CDR1 and CDR2 are LGHNA and YNFKEQ. The CDR3 contains 17 residues. Trimming shortened V by 1 base and J by 3 bases, and 19 bases separated the two germline ends. CDR3 bases: TGTGCCAGCAGCCAAGCCTCTCGATCAGAGAGGTTCTACGAGCAGTACTTC. As protein: CASSQASRSERFYEQYF.

The chain combines TRBV19 with TRBJ2-7; 9 nucleotides align to TRBD1. CDR1 is LNHDA and CDR2 is SQIVND in the germline V gene (reference sequence). V lost 10 bases, J lost 6 bases, and 16 bases stayed unmatched. The CDR3 is 15 residues long. The CDR3 is CATSSPGQGSSEQYF. CDR3 DNA sequence: TGTGCCACCTCCTCGCCGGGACAGGGATCGAGCGAGCAGTACTTC. The full variable domain, with the rest looked up from reference TRBV19 and TRBJ2-7, is DGGITQSPKYLFRKEGQNVTLSCEQNLNHDAMYWYRQDPGQGLRLIYYSQIVNDFQKGDIAEGYSVSREKKESFPLTVTSAQKNPTAFYLCATSSPGQGSSEQYFGPGTRLTVT.

The genes are TRBV7-2 and TRBJ2-1, with TRBD1 matching 8 bases. This CDR3 comprises 13 residues. Germline values: CDR1 SGHTA, CDR2 FQGNSA. Trimming took 8 bases from V and 6 from J; bases not matched to a gene: 6. The CDR3 DNA reads TGTGCCAGCCTGACAGGGGCGGTCAATGAGCAGTTCTTC. This gives the protein CASLTGAVNEQFF.

The chain employs TRBV2 and TRBJ2-7, with 10 positions matching TRBD2. Germline V CDR1 and CDR2: SNHLY, FYNNEI. V shed 6 bases and J 1 base; nucleotides not matched to a gene: 12. The CDR3 length is 17 residues. DNA for the CDR3: TGTGCCAGCAGAGATCGATTGGGACTAGCGAATTCCTACGAGCAGTACTTC. Protein sequence: CASRDRLGLANSYEQYF.

J is TRBJ1-5 and V is TRBV28, with TRBD1 matching over 7 bases. The V gene's germline CDR1 is MDHEN and CDR2 SYDVKM. The V and J ends lost 2 bases and 6 bases, in that order; junction bases with no gene match: 7. CDR3 length: 15 residues. The CDR3 nucleotides are TGTGCCAGCAGTTTAGGTGACAGGGTCGGTCAGCCCCAGCATTTT. Translated: CASSLGDRVGQPQHF.